This TCR beta chain is from a study of cytomegalovirus exposure and HLA in healthy donors. Study-level points and caveats: High sensitivity and specificity were reportedly achieved when the classifier diagnosed cytomegalovirus status.

The V and J ends lost 2 bases and 10 bases, in that order; junction bases with no gene match: 15. This CDR3 is built from 16 residues. The germline V gene has CDR1 GTSNPN and CDR2 SVGIG (reference sequence). Sequencing was performed with immunoSEQ multiplex PCR; in TCRdb, only in-frame clones are kept and a portion is missing. Of some 220,000 clones listed, about 93% were seen once; the top ten hold more than 1%. Worth noting for this clone: As yet, its antigen is unknown.

The specimen sequenced was PBMCs. The genes are TRBV30 and TRBJ2-1, with 9 bases lining up with TRBD2. This receptor was identified in a woman under 30 in good health and CMV-seronegative. This chain's CDR3 is CAWSIPHSGRWSEQFF. The CDR3 region has the DNA TGTGCCTGGAGTATCCCCCATAGCGGGAGATGGTCCGAGCAGTTCTTC.